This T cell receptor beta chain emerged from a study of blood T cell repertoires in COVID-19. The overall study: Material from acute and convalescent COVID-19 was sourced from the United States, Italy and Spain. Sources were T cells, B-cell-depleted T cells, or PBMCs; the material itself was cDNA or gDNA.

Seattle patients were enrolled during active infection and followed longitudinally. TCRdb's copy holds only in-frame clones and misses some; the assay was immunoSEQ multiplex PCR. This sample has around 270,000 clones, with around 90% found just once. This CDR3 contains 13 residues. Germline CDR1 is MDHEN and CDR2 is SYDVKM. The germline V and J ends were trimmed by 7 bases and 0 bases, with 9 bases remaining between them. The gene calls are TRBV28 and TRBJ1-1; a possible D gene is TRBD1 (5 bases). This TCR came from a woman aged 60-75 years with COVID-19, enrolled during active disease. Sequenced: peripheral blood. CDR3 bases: TGTGCCAGCAAAGGCAGGGTGAACACTGAAGCTTTCTTT. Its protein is CASKGRVNTEAFF.